The following is a T cell receptor (beta chain) sequence with its context. Its specificity is unknown. The sample carries other DNA sequences with the same CDR3. Naive CD8 populations comprised CD45RO-negative cells positively selected for CCR7, excluding terminally differentiated effector memory CD45RA+ cells. Sequenced by immunoSEQ multiplex PCR; TCRdb stores in-frame clones only, minus some. The table lists 2 million to 2.5 million clones, approximately 94% of them singletons. The data were taken from a study of shared clonotypes between healthy human individuals. Study-level background: Serving as donors were a couple of women and three men, whose ages spanned 18 to 49. Findings and caveats of the study: Only blood was sampled; tissue repertoires likely differ. Across several donors, naive CD4 shared around 5.3%, naive CD8 about 3.2%, memory CD4 2.3%, memory CD8 0.4% to 0.5%. A limitation of the genetic and exposure-history diversity represented arose from few donors.

The CDR3 is made up of 14 amino acids. Between the trimmed V and J ends, which lost 0 bases and 4 bases, there was a span of 13 bases. Germline V CDR1 and CDR2: GTSNPN, SVGIG (reference sequence). The sequenced sample was naive CD8+ T cells from PBMCs. V gene TRBV30 combines with J gene TRBJ2-7; D is undetermined. This sequence was found in a man aged 18 to 30 in good health. Some clones in this sample may be carry-over from other donors' samples. The CDR3 DNA reads as TGTGCCTGGAGTGTACGAGGATTGAGTTACGAGCAGTACTTC. Translating it yields CAWSVRGLSYEQYF. Full variable domain (missing parts from reference TRBV30 and TRBJ2-7): SQTIHQWPATLVQPVGSPLSLECTVEGTSNPNLYWYRQAAGRGLQLLFYSVGIGQISSEVPQNLSASRPQDRQFILSSKKLLLSDSGFYLCAWSVRGLSYEQYFGPGTRLTVT.